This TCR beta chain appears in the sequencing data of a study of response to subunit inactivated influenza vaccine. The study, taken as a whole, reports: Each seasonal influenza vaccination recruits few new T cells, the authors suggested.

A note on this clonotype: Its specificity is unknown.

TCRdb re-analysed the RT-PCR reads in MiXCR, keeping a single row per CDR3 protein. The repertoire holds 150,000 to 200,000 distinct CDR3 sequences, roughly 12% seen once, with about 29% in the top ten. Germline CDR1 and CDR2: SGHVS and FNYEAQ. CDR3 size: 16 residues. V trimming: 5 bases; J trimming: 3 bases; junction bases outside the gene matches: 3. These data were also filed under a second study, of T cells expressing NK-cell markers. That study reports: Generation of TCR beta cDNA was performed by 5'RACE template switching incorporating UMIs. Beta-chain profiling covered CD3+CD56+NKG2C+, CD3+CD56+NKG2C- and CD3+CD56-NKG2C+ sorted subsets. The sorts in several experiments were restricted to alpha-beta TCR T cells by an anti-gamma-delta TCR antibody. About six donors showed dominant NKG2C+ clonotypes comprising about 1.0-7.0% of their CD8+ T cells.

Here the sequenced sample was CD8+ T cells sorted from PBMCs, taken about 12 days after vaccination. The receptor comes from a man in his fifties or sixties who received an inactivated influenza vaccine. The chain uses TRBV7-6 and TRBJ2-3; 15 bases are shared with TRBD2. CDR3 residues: CASSRTSGRGTDTQYF. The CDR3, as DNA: TGTGCCAGCAGCCGGACTAGCGGGAGGGGAACAGATACGCAGTATTTT.